This T cell receptor (beta chain) was captured in a study of T cell repertoires in cytomegalovirus infection. Study at large: From public TCR beta signatures came an indication of both CMV infection and matching HLA type.

TCRdb reanalysed the reads using MiXCR and keeps one entry per CDR3 protein. The data hold around 750,000 distinct CDR3 sequences, with 30% to 35% observed a single time. Concerning this clonotype itself: Antigen specificity is unknown.

The CDR3 spans 14 residues. Trimming took 8 bases from V and 5 from J; bases not matched to a gene: 10. This clonotype was sampled from a human donor in good health (CMV status not recorded). Some clones in this sample may be carry-over from other donors' samples. The J gene is TRBJ1-2, the V gene TRBV5-3; 9 bases are a match to TRBD1. TRBV5-3 is flagged as an ORF with uncertain function. The sequencing here drew on cultured CD8+ T cells from PBMCs, taken from culture after CMV antigen stimulation. The CDR3, as DNA: TGTGCCAGCAGTTCCGGACAGGGGACTTATGGCTACACCTTC. Translated: CASSSGQGTYGYTF.